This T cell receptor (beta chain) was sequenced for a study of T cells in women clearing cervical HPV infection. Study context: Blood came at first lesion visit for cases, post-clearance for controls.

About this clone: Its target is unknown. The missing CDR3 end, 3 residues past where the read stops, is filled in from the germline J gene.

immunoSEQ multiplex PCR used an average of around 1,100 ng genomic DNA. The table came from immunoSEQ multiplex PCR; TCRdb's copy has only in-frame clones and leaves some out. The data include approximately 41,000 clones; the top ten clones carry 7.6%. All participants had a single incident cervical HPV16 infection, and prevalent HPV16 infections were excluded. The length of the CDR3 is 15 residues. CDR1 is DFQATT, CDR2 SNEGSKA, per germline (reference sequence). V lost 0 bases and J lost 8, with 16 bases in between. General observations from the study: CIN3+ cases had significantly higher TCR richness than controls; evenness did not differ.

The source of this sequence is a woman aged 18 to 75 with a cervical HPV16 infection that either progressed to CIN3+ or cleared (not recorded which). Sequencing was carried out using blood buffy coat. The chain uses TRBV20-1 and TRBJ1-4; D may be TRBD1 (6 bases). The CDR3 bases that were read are TGCAGTGCTAGAGATGGGCGACAGGTTAACGAAAAA. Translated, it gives CSARDGRQVNEK. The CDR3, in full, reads CSARDGRQVNEKLFF.